The 21 T cell receptor beta chains reported below all come from one sample, sequenced in a study of blood T cell repertoires in COVID-19. Assay used: immunoSEQ multiplex PCR; TCRdb lists only in-frame clones, some missing. This table has fewer than 350,000 clones, more than 80% appearing once. Sequencing was performed on peripheral blood. These receptors were taken from a woman aged 30 to 39 with COVID-19, enrolled during active disease.

The CDR3 DNA follows: TGTGCCAGTAGTCCCTATCTCCGATACGAGCAGTACTTC. Translation: CASSPYLRYEQYF. J is TRBJ2-7 and V is TRBV19; D gene ambiguous. This CDR3 is 13 amino acids long. Germline assignment: CDR1 LNHDA and CDR2 SQIVND (reference sequence). Trimming took 5 bases from V and 4 from J, leaving 12 bases between them.

The chain has TRBV7-9 and TRBJ2-1; 11 bases match TRBD2. V was clipped by 1 base and J by 1 base; unmatched bases: 3. The CDR3 length is 17 residues. The germline V gene encodes CDR1 SEHNR and CDR2 FQNEAQ (reference sequence). The CDR3 DNA is TGTGCCAGCAGCTTAGGTAGCGGGAGGGGGTCCTACAATGAGCAGTTCTTC. Its translation: CASSLGSGRGSYNEQFF.

The gene calls are TRBV27 and TRBJ2-7, with 7 bases lining up with TRBD2. The CDR3 extends over 14 amino acids. Germline values: CDR1 MNHEY, CDR2 SMNVEV (reference sequence). Losses at the gene ends were 5 bases for V and 2 bases for J; bases not matched to a gene: 6. CDR3 in amino acids: CASSPWGGTYEQYF. CDR3 nucleotides: TGTGCCAGCAGTCCCTGGGGGGGAACCTACGAGCAGTACTTC.

The V call is TRBV11-2, the J call TRBJ2-7; 9 nucleotides align to TRBD1. The CDR3 runs 15 residues. With 3 bases clipped from V and 2 bases from J, the junction kept 5 bases outside the gene matches. Germline V gene data show CDR1 as SGHAT and CDR2 as FQNNGV. In DNA form, the CDR3 reads TGTGCCAGCAGCTTGACAGGGGGATCCCCCTACGAGCAGTACTTC. Its translation is CASSLTGGSPYEQYF.

The chain carries TRBV24-1 and TRBJ2-2, with 7 bases that match TRBD2. Germline loops: CDR1 KGHDR, CDR2 SFDVKD. With V trimmed by 7 bases and J by 5 bases, 6 bases remained unmatched. The CDR3 has 14 amino acids. The CDR3 protein is CATRRGGPTGELFF. The CDR3 DNA is TGTGCCACCAGGAGGGGAGGGCCGACCGGGGAGCTGTTTTTT.

The chain uses TRBV18 and TRBJ2-1, with D perhaps TRBD2 (6 bases). Per germline, CDR1 KGHSH and CDR2 LQKENI. Between the trimmed V and J ends, which lost 3 bases and 3 bases, there was a span of 6 bases. CDR3 length equals 13 residues. DNA of the CDR3: TGTGCCAGCTCACCGGGACTCTACAATGAGCAGTTCTTC. It codes for CASSPGLYNEQFF.

The chain uses TRBV19 and TRBJ1-1; the match to TRBD1 covers 7 bases. Germline trimming cut 1 base from V and 5 bases from J; bases unmatched to any gene: 1. CDR1 is LNHDA, CDR2 SQIVND, per germline (reference sequence). The CDR3 is 13 residues long. CDR3 DNA: TGTGCCAGTAGTATAGCGACAGGGACTGAAGCTTTCTTT. Encoded protein: CASSIATGTEAFF. Full variable domain (remainder filled in from reference TRBV19 and TRBJ1-1): DGGITQSPKYLFRKEGQNVTLSCEQNLNHDAMYWYRQDPGQGLRLIYYSQIVNDFQKGDIAEGYSVSREKKESFPLTVTSAQKNPTAFYLCASSIATGTEAFFGQGTRLTVV.

The chain joins TRBV10-2 to TRBJ1-6; tentative D call: TRBD1 (5 bases). The germline gives CDR1 WSHSY, CDR2 SAAADI. The CDR3 loop spans 15 amino acids. V was shortened by 7 bases and J by 0 bases, with 10 bases between the two germline ends. CDR3 bases: TGCGCCAGCAAAGACAGAAGCTCCTATAATTCACCCCTCCACTTT. It yields the protein CASKDRSSYNSPLHF.

V and J are TRBV7-2 and TRBJ2-1; 9 positions agree with TRBD2. With V trimmed by 6 bases and J by 4 bases, 7 bases remained unmatched. This CDR3 is built from 15 residues. The V gene's germline CDR1 is SGHTA and CDR2 FQGNSA. The CDR3 region is CASSFSGSPYNEQFF. As DNA, the CDR3 is TGTGCCAGCAGTTTTAGCGGGAGCCCATACAATGAGCAGTTCTTC.

The chain has TRBV15 and TRBJ2-1; 11 bases map to TRBD2. This CDR3 is built from 16 residues. The ends lost 1 base at V and 3 bases at J; junction bases unmatched: 2. Per germline, CDR1 LNHNV and CDR2 YYDKDF (reference sequence). The CDR3 region is CATSRGGTSGYNEQFF. The DNA for the CDR3 is TGTGCCACCAGCAGAGGTGGGACTAGCGGCTACAATGAGCAGTTCTTC.

The rearrangement joins TRBV27 to TRBJ2-7; 7 positions agree with TRBD2. Germline V gene sequence: CDR1 MNHEY, CDR2 SMNVEV (reference sequence). J gave up 7 bases and V 4 bases, and 16 bases lay outside the gene matches. This CDR3 region has 16 residues. CDR3 coding DNA: TGTGCCAGCAGTTCCCGTGGGGCGGGAGTCTTTGGGGAGCAGTACTTC. This gives the protein CASSSRGAGVFGEQYF.

This rearrangement joins TRBV7-2 to TRBJ2-1, with D possibly being TRBD1 (6 bases). V lost 4 bases and J 0 bases, leaving 16 bases between the germline ends. The CDR3 has 17 residues. The V gene's germline CDR1 is SGHTA and CDR2 FQGNSA. The CDR3 DNA reads TGTGCCAGCAGCTCCATGACAGGACTGAGCTCCTACAATGAGCAGTTCTTC. This translates into CASSSMTGLSSYNEQFF.

V and J are TRBV2 and TRBJ2-1, with 8 bases identical to TRBD1. Germline V gene data show CDR1 as SNHLY and CDR2 as FYNNEI. The CDR3 loop spans 16 amino acids. Trimming cost V 5 bases and J 0 bases; bases outside gene matches: 6. CDR3 sequence: CASSSQGEYSYNEQFF. The CDR3, as DNA: TGTGCCAGCAGTTCACAGGGGGAATACTCCTACAATGAGCAGTTCTTC. Based on the CDR3 plus reference TRBV2 and TRBJ2-1, the full variable domain is EPEVTQTPSHQVTQMGQEVILRCVPISNHLYFYWYRQILGQKVEFLVSFYNNEISEKSEIFDDQFSVERPDGSNFTLKIRSTKLEDSAMYFCASSSQGEYSYNEQFFGPGTRLTVL.

The V and J genes are TRBV9 and TRBJ1-1; D remains unclear. In germline, CDR1 is SGDLS, CDR2 YYNGEE. Trimming stripped 0 bases from V and 7 bases from J, with 16 bases between. CDR3 length equals 15 residues. CDR3 sequence (DNA): TGTGCCAGCAGCGTAGCGGTCCAGGCTAACGTTGAAGCTTTCTTT. This translates into CASSVAVQANVEAFF.

The gene calls are TRBV20-1 and TRBJ2-1; D gene uncertain. Looked up from germline, CDR1 is DFQATT and CDR2 is SNEGSKA (reference sequence). The V end was cut by 3 bases, the J end by 0 bases, with 12 bases between. The CDR3 sequence is 15 residues long. The CDR3 sequence: CSASSGRSSYNEQFF. In nucleotides, the CDR3 is TGCAGTGCTAGTTCCGGCCGGAGCTCCTACAATGAGCAGTTCTTC.

This clone showed up just once. The J gene is TRBJ1-4, the V gene TRBV28; no firm D call. V dropped 8 bases and J dropped 0 bases, with 7 bases sitting between them. This CDR3 contains 13 residues. Germline V gene lookup returns CDR1 MDHEN and CDR2 SYDVKM. CDR3 region: CASWSTTNEKLFF. CDR3 in DNA: TGTGCCAGCTGGAGCACAACTAATGAAAAACTGTTTTTT.

This chain joins TRBV6-4 and TRBJ2-6; no firm D call. Trimming removed 3 bases at V and 4 bases at J, with 22 bases between. There are 19 residues in the CDR3. The V gene's germline CDR1 is MRHNA and CDR2 SNTAGT. For the CDR3, the DNA is TGTGCCAGCAGTGATCCGCCCCACAATTCCCATTCGGGGGCCAACGTCCTGACTTTC. Translated, it gives CASSDPPHNSHSGANVLTF.

This chain connects TRBV4-3 to TRBJ2-7, with 8 bases matching TRBD2. The germline CDR1 and CDR2 sequences are LGHNA and YSLEER. After removal of 4 bases from V and 0 bases from J, the junction contained 5 bases not matched to a gene. CDR3 size: 15 residues. The CDR3: CASSPSLAASYEQYF. In DNA, the CDR3 is TGCGCCAGCAGCCCTTCACTAGCGGCCTCCTACGAGCAGTACTTC.

This chain uses TRBV6-5 with TRBJ2-1, with a possible D match to TRBD1 (6 bases). The germline gives CDR1 MNHEY, CDR2 SVGAGI. CDR3 size: 11 residues. V was shortened by 6 bases and J by 13 bases, with 13 bases between the two germline ends. CDR3 DNA sequence: TGTGCCAGCAGATTACCGGGACAACAGTTCTTC. Translated, it gives CASRLPGQQFF.

This chain connects TRBV4-3 to TRBJ2-5, with 9 bases aligning to TRBD1. J lost 5 bases, V lost 3 bases, and 7 bases had no gene match. The V gene's germline CDR1 is LGHNA and CDR2 YSLEER. The CDR3 runs to 15 residues. CDR3 amino acids: CASSQARDRVETQYF. The CDR3 DNA follows: TGCGCCAGCAGCCAGGCCCGGGACAGGGTTGAGACCCAGTACTTC.

This chain uses TRBV15 with TRBJ1-6; D perhaps matches TRBD1 (6 bases). V gave up 3 bases and J gave up 7 bases, with 10 bases separating them. The CDR3 spans 14 residues. Looked up from germline, CDR1 is LNHNV and CDR2 is YYDKDF (reference sequence). The CDR3 DNA sequence: TGTGCCACCAGCAGGACAGGACAGAATTCACCCCTCCACTTT. As protein: CATSRTGQNSPLHF.